This TCR beta chain was found in a study of shared clonotypes between healthy human individuals. Whole-study results and caveats: Generation probability values for non-shared clonotypes were lower than those for clonotypes shared by all four donors.

Worth noting for this clone: Antigen specificity is unknown.

This table comes from immunoSEQ multiplex PCR, and its TCRdb copy is limited to in-frame clones, with some not included. The table records millions of clones, about 92% of them present only once. J lost 6 bases, V lost 5 bases, and 3 bases had no gene match. The germline V gene encodes CDR1 SGHTA and CDR2 FQGNSA. CDR3 length: 13 amino acids. The chain joins TRBV7-2 to TRBJ1-5; 8 positions match TRBD1. This TCR was recovered from a man aged 18 to 29 in good health. The sequencing input was naive CD4+ T cells sorted from blood. The subset denotes: CD45RA+ positively selected. The CDR3, as DNA: TGTGCCAGCAGCATCAGGGGGCTTCAGCCCCAGCATTTT. Amino acids: CASSIRGLQPQHF.